This passage covers 3 T cell receptor beta chains from one sample sequenced in a study of T-cell memory formation after mild COVID-19. TCRdb ran MiXCR on the 5' RACE reads and lists one entry per CDR3 protein. The sample holds approximately 400,000 distinct CDR3 sequences, roughly 26% seen once. Sample: PBMCs or a T cell subset sorted from them (not recorded which). The origin of the receptors is an adult woman who had mild COVID-19 (a few samples of this study predate the infection). Cell type and time point are not known.

This clonotype was seen a few times. CDR3 sequence reads: CASSTDRGVYGYTF. CDR3 nucleotides: TGTGCCAGCAGTACGGACAGGGGCGTCTATGGCTACACCTTC. The chain uses TRBV6-1 and TRBJ1-2; 9 nucleotides align to TRBD1. CDR3 length equals 14 residues. Germline V lookup: CDR1 MNHNS, CDR2 SASEGT. The J segment lost 4 bases and the V segment lost 5 bases, leaving 5 bases of the junction unmatched.

This clonotype was counted a few times. The chain carries TRBV3-1 and TRBJ2-2, with D perhaps being TRBD1 or TRBD2 (5 bases each). Deletions cut 3 bases from V and 7 bases from J, with 9 bases between. The CDR3 consists of 13 residues. Per the germline V gene, CDR1 is LGHDT and CDR2 is YNNKEL (reference sequence). The CDR3 sequence: CASSQRDGGELFF. The DNA for the CDR3 is TGTGCCAGCAGCCAGAGGGACGGCGGGGAGCTGTTTTTT.

This clonotype has more than one count but fewer than ten. This chain links TRBV12-3 or TRBV12-4 with TRBJ2-2; tentative D call: TRBD1 (5 bases). The V end was cut by 2 bases, the J end by 5 bases, with 12 bases between. The CDR3 is 15 amino acids. The CDR3 DNA reads as TGTGCCAGCAGTTTACAGGGTGAAGTAACCGGGGAGCTGTTTTTT. This gives the protein CASSLQGEVTGELFF.